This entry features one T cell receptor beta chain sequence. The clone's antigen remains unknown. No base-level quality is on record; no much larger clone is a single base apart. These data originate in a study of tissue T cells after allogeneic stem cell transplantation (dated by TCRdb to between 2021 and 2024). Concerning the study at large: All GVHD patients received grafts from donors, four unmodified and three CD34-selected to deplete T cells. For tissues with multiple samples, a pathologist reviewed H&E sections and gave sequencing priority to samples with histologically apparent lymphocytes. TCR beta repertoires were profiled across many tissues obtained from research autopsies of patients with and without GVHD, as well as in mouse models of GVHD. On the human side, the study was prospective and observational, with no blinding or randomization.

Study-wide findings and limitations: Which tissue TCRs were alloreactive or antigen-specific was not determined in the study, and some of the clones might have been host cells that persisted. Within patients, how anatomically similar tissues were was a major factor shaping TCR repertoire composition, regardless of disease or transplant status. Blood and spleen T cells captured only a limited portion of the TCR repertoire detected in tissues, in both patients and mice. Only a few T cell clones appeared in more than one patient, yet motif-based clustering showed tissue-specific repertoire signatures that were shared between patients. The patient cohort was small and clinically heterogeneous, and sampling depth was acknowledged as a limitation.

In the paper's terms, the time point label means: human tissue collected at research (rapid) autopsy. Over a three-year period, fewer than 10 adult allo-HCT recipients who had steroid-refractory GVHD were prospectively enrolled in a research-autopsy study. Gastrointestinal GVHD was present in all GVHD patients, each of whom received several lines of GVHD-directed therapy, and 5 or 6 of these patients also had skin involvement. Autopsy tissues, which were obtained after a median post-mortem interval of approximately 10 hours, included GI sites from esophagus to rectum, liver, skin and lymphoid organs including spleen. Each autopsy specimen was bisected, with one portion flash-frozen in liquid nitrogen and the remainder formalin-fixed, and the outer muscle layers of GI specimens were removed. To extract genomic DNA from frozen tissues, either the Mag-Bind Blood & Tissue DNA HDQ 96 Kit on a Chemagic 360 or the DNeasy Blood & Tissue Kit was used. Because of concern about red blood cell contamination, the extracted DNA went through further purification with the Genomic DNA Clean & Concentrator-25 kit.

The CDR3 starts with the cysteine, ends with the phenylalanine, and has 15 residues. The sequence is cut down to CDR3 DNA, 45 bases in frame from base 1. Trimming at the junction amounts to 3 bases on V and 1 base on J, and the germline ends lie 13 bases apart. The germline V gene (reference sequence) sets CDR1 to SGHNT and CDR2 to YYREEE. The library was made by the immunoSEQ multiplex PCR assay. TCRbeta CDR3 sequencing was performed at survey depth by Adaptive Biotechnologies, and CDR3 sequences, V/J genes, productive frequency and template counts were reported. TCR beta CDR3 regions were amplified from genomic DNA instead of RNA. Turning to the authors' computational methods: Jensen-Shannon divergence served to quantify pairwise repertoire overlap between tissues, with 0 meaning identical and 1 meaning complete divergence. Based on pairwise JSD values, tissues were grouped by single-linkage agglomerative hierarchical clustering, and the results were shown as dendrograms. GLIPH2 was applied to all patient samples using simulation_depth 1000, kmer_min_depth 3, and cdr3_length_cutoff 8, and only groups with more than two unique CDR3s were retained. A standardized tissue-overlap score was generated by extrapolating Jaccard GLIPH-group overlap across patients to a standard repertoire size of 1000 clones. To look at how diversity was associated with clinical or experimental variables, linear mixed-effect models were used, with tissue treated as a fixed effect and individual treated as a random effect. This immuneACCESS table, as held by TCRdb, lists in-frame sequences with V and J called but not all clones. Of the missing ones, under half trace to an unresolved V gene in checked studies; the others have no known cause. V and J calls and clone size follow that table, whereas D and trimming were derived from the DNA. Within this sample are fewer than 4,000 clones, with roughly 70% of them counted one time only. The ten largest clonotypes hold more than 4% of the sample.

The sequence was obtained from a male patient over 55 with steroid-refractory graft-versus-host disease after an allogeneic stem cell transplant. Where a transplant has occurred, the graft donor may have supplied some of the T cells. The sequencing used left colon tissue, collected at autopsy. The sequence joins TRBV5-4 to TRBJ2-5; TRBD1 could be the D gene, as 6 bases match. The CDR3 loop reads CASSWGQGTQETQYF. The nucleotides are TGTGCCAGCAGCTGGGGTCAGGGGACCCAAGAGACCCAGTACTTC.